This T cell receptor (beta chain) appears in the sequencing data of a study of cytomegalovirus exposure and HLA in healthy donors. Broader study findings: The records held CMV serostatus as the only immune exposure information. Under in vitro conditions, a few CMV-associated chains were confirmed as specific for CMV antigens.

Use of 60 Vbeta and 13 Jbeta primers characterized the PCR. Some clones are missing from TCRdb's copy, which holds only in-frame ones; the method was immunoSEQ multiplex PCR. The repertoire has 200,000 to 250,000 clones, 70% to 90% of them found once; the top ten carry about 3.1%. On this clone itself: As yet, its antigen is unknown.

The ends lost 2 bases at V and 2 bases at J; junction bases unmatched: 3. Germline CDR1 reads SGHRS; CDR2 reads YFSETQ. The CDR3 is 15 residues long. Sequencing was done on a sample of PBMCs. The chain recombines TRBV5-1 with TRBJ2-7; 11 bases match TRBD1. This receptor was obtained from a man aged 30 to 39 in good health and CMV-seronegative. The CDR3 spells CASSLPGQGAYEQYF. CDR3 sequence (DNA): TGCGCCAGCAGCTTACCGGGACAGGGGGCCTACGAGCAGTACTTC. Filled out from reference TRBV5-1 and TRBJ2-7, the complete variable domain reads KAGVTQTPRYLIKTRGQQVTLSCSPISGHRSVSWYQQTPGQGLQFLFEYFSETQRNKGNFPGRFSGRQFSNSRSEMNVSTLELGDSALYLCASSLPGQGAYEQYFGPGTRLTVT.